This record concerns one T cell receptor beta chain sequence. What it binds is not known. These data are taken from a study of OX40 agonist ivuxolimab in advanced cancers. In the study overall: Patients received ivuxolimab, an intravenous treatment, every 2 weeks at 0.01 to 10 mg/kg. Findings and limits, study-wide: The expanded peripheral T cells' antigen specificity was not determined.

The table came from immunoSEQ multiplex PCR; TCRdb's copy has only in-frame clones and leaves some out. The data show some 70,000 clones, with 65% to 90% seen just once and about 1.5% held by the top ten. In germline, CDR1 is SNHLY, CDR2 FYNNEI. This CDR3 has 17 residues. V shed 7 bases, J shed 4 bases, and the junction held 15 bases outside the gene matches. Sequenced material: CD4+ or CD8+ T cells sorted from blood, taken in a trial of the OX40 agonist ivuxolimab. This TCR came from an adult with an advanced solid tumor such as melanoma, head and neck, liver or kidney cancer. V usage is TRBV2 and J usage is TRBJ2-2, with TRBD1 matching 7 bases. The CDR3 coding sequence is TGTGCCAGCAACCCGGCACAGGGGATAGGTCCCACCGGGGAGCTGTTTTTT. It yields the protein CASNPAQGIGPTGELFF.